A selection of T cell receptor beta chains follows, all from one sample in a study of blood T cells in healthy people across ages. From the 5' RACE reads, TCRdb called clonotypes with MiXCR, one entry per CDR3 protein. The sample gives around 1.5 million distinct CDR3 sequences, 40% to 50% of which show up once; roughly 8.2% is in the top ten. The sample consisted of blood. Source of these receptors: a young woman in good health. Each CDR3 is given with its conserved first and last residue. The D gene is left open where the match is weak. For some rows the clone size is stated as once, few or many, or as a class when expanded; others skip it.

cdr3_length j_call d_call clone_size v_call cdr3_aa cdr3_nt
16 TRBJ2-1 NA NA TRBV20-1 CSARYGGPISYNEQFF TGCAGTGCTAGATACGGGGGCCCTATCTCCTACAATGAGCAGTTCTTC
14 TRBJ2-1 NA NA TRBV6-1 CASKFESSYNEQFF TGTGCCAGCAAATTTGAATCGAGCTACAATGAGCAGTTCTTC
15 TRBJ2-2 NA NA TRBV13 CASSRGRTLTGELFF TGTGCCAGCAGCCGAGGACGTACCCTCACCGGGGAGCTGTTTTTT
16 TRBJ1-5 TRBD1 NA TRBV7-9 CASSAGTGGGNQPQHF TGTGCCAGCAGCGCCGGGACAGGGGGGGGCAATCAGCCCCAGCATTTT
12 TRBJ2-4 NA NA TRBV6-1 CASLGNWNIQYF TGTGCCAGTCTGGGCAATTGGAACATTCAGTACTTC
16 TRBJ2-4 NA NA TRBV6-1 CASGPGTLKDKNIQYF TGTGCCAGCGGGCCGGGGACCCTAAAAGACAAAAACATTCAGTACTTC
14 TRBJ1-2 TRBD1 NA TRBV29-1 CSVETGYSNYGYTF TGCAGCGTTGAGACAGGGTATTCTAACTATGGCTACACCTTC
12 TRBJ2-1 NA few TRBV29-1 CSVEVDYNEQFF TGCAGCGTTGAAGTAGACTACAATGAGCAGTTCTTC
15 TRBJ2-1 NA NA TRBV12-3/TRBV12-4 CASSFITGGYNEQFF TGTGCCAGCAGTTTTATCACAGGAGGATACAATGAGCAGTTCTTC
11 TRBJ1-2 NA few TRBV6-1 CASDENYGYTF TGTGCCAGCGATGAGAACTATGGCTACACCTTC
17 TRBJ2-1 NA few TRBV12-3/TRBV12-4 CASSLGPSRQGGNEQFF TGTGCCAGCAGTTTAGGGCCCTCTAGGCAGGGCGGGAATGAGCAGTTCTTC
16 TRBJ2-1 TRBD2 NA TRBV11-2 CASSLGAGGTGNEQFF TGTGCCAGCAGCTTAGGGGCGGGAGGGACCGGAAATGAGCAGTTCTTC
15 TRBJ2-7 NA few TRBV10-3 CAISESGGAYYEQYF TGTGCCATCAGTGAGTCTGGCGGGGCCTACTACGAGCAGTACTTC
14 TRBJ2-5 TRBD2 once TRBV2 CASSGGLGRNEQYF TGTGCCAGCAGTGGGGGACTAGGACGCAATGAGCAGTACTTC
11 TRBJ2-1 NA many TRBV12-3/TRBV12-4 CASSAGNEQFF TGTGCCAGCAGCGCGGGGAATGAGCAGTTCTTC
16 TRBJ2-1 TRBD2 many TRBV20-1 CSARDRLAGLYNEQFF TGCAGTGCTAGAGATCGCCTAGCGGGACTATACAATGAGCAGTTCTTC
14 TRBJ1-5 NA NA TRBV5-1 CASSSGDDNQPQHF TGCGCCAGCAGCTCCGGGGATGATAATCAGCCCCAGCATTTT
15 TRBJ2-3 NA NA TRBV7-2 CASSLGIDGTDTQYF TGTGCCAGCAGCTTAGGTATCGACGGCACAGATACGCAGTATTTT
15 TRBJ2-7 NA NA TRBV29-1 CSVESVQGPFYEQYF TGCAGCGTTGAGTCTGTACAGGGACCCTTTTACGAGCAGTACTTC
12 TRBJ2-1 TRBD2 NA TRBV24-1 CATRGGDNEQFF TGTGCCACCCGTGGGGGGGACAATGAGCAGTTCTTC